This T cell receptor beta chain appears in the sequencing data of a study of T-cell reconstitution after alpha-beta-depleted transplantation in children (dated by TCRdb to the mid-2010s). Study-wide context: The study quantitatively tracked T-cell immune reconstitution after TCRalphabeta/CD19-depleted allogeneic hematopoietic cell transplantation in children using TCR repertoire profiling. Study-wide findings and limitations: The apparently early recovery of alphabetaT-cell counts about two months after transplant reportedly depended on only several hundred rapidly expanded clones that came from non-depleted graft cells. In some patients, the high TCRbeta diversity seen at day 60 was put down to recipient T cells and intrathymic progenitors that had survived conditioning. Hyperexpanded clone frequencies declined over subsequent months; after one year, T-cell counts and TCRbeta diversity were mostly attributed to newly produced T cells.

CDR1 is given as MNHEY and CDR2 as SVGEGT, both from the germline V gene. At the junction V is shortened by 5 bases and J by 6 bases, with 8 bases in between. The CDR3 spans 11 residues, from the cysteine through the phenylalanine. Only the CDR3 DNA stays, 33 bases, in frame from base 1. In the case of this clonotype: The antigen it recognizes is unknown. Base qualities are not at hand, and no much larger clone is one base apart.

Preparation of the library involved PCR. The sample was run on an Illumina HiSeq 2500. TCR libraries were prepared with molecular barcoding, using unique molecular identifiers to normalize TCRbeta repertoire quantification. Clones were called with MiXCR by TCRdb after fastp trimmed the public reads at Q25, and only in-frame beta chains were retained. Merged by CDR3 protein, the rows form single entries marked with the most common genes and DNA. This sample gives hundreds of thousands of distinct CDR3 sequences in total; approximately 22% of them show up just once. The ten top clones hold 12% to 15% of the sample. The sample's treatment or condition, from its label and the paper: allogeneic hematopoietic cell transplantation with graft depleted of TCRalphabeta T cells and CD19 B cells. The children who served as transplant recipients had been given grafts of TCRalphabeta/CD19-depleted allogeneic hematopoietic cells.

The V gene is TRBV6-2 or TRBV6-3 and the J gene is TRBJ2-7; the D gene is not confidently resolved. Sample: PBMCs, mostly from graft donor cells, taken 360 days after TCRalphabeta/CD19-depleted stem cell transplant. The sequence derives from a boy under two years old who had a stem cell transplant for acute myeloid leukemia, so the T cells may come from the graft donor. The CDR3 in this case is CASSDGSEQYF. In nucleotide form, the sequence is TGTGCCAGCAGTGACGGTTCCGAGCAGTACTTC.